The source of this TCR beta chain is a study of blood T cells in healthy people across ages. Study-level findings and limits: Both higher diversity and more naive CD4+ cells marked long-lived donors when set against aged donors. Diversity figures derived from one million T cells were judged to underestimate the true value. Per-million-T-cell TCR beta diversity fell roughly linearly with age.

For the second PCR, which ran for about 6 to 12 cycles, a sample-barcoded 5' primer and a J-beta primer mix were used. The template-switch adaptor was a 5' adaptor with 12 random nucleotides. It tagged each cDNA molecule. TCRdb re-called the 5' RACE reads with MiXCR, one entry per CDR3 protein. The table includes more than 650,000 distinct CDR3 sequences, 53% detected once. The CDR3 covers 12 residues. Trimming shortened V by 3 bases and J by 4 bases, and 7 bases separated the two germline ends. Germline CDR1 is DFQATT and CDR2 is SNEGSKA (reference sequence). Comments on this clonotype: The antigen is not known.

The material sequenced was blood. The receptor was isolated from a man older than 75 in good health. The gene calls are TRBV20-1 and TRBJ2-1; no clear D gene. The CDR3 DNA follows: TGCAGTGCTAGCTTGGGATACAATGAGCAGTTCTTC. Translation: CSASLGYNEQFF.